This TCR beta chain was observed in a study of blood T cell repertoires in COVID-19. Study-level information: The origin of the acute and convalescent COVID-19 samples was the United States, Italy and Spain.

CDR1 is MNHEY and CDR2 is SVGAGI in the germline V gene. This CDR3 has 11 amino acids. V shed 6 bases and J shed 5 bases, with 7 bases lying between them. Those who participated ranged in age from 18 to 89 years and resided in roughly 26 US areas. As originally analysed: Reference gene primer amplification in the assay estimated nucleated cell counts. Sequencing used immunoSEQ multiplex PCR; TCRdb keeps in-frame clones, though not all of them. Clone size and V and J calls were adopted from that table, with D and trimming inferred from the DNA. This table has 300,000 to 500,000 clones, more than 75% appearing once.

J is TRBJ1-2 and V is TRBV6-5, with a possible D match to TRBD1 (6 bases). The sequence was obtained from a woman in her twenties or thirties with acute COVID-19. The source material was PBMCs or T cells enriched from blood (not recorded which). DNA for the CDR3: TGTGCCAGCAGGACAGGATATGGCTACACCTTC. It translates to CASRTGYGYTF.